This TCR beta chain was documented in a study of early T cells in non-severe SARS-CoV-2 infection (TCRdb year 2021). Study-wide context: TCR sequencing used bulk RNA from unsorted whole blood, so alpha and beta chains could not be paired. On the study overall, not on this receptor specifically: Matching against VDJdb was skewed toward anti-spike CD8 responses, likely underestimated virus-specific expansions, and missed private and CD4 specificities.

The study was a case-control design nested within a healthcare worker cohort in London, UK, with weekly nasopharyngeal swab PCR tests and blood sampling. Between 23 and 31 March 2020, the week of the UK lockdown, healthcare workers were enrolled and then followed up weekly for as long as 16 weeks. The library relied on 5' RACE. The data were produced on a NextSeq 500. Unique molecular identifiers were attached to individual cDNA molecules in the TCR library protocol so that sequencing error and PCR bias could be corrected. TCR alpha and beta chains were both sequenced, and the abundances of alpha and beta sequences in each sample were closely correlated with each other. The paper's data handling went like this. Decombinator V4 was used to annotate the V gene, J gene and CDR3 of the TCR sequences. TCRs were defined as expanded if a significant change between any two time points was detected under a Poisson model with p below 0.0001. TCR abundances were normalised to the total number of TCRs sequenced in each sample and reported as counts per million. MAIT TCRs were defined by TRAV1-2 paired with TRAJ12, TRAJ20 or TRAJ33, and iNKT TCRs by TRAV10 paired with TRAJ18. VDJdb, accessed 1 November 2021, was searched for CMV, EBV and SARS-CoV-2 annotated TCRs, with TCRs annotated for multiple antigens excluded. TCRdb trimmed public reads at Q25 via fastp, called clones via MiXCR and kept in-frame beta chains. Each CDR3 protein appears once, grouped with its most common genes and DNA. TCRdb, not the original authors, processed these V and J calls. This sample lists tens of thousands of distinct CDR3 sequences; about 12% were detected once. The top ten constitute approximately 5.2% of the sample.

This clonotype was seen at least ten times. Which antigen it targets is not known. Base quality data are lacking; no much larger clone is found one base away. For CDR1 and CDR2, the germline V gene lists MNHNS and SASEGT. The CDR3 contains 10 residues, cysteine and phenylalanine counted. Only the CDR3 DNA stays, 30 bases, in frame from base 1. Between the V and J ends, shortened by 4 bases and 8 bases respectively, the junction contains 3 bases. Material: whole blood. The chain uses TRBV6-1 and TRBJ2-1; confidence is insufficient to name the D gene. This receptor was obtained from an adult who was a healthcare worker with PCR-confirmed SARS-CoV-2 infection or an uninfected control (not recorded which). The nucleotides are TGTGCCAGCAGTGTGTATGAGCAGTTCTTC. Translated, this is CASSVYEQFF.